The clone carrying this TCR beta chain was picked up one time. No antigen is known for it. The record originates from a study of graft-versus-host responses after intestinal transplantation. The wider study: Following induction with anti-thymocyte globulin, all recipients were given tacrolimus and steroids for two to four years. General observations from the study: Association was observed between peak circulating GvH clone levels and early post-transplant HvG declines.

The repertoire was sequenced with immunoSEQ multiplex PCR; TCRdb's copy has only in-frame clones and lacks some. The data contain tens of thousands of clones, roughly 88% of them seen just once; the ten biggest clones take up around 0.11%. The sample consisted of unstimulated CD4+ T cells sorted from spleen or lymph node cells, taken before intestinal transplant. This receptor was obtained from a human donor who received an intestinal transplant.

The CDR3 protein is CASSSQENTEAFF. In nucleotides, the CDR3 is TGTGCCAGCAGCTCCCAGGAGAACACTGAAGCTTTCTTT. The chain employs TRBV7-2 and TRBJ1-1; no clear D. The CDR3 has 13 residues. V was trimmed by 4 bases and J by 1 base, leaving 7 bases between them. Looked up from germline, CDR1 is SGHTA and CDR2 is FQGNSA.